These 11 T cell receptor beta chains originate from one sample sequenced in a study of cytomegalovirus exposure and HLA in healthy donors. PCR was performed using 60 Vbeta and 13 Jbeta primers. This table comes from immunoSEQ multiplex PCR, and its TCRdb copy is limited to in-frame clones, with some not included. Of roughly 93,000 clones detected, around 78% appear once; the ten largest clones hold around 0.63%. The sequencing sample was made of PBMCs. These TCRs come from a man aged 25 to 45 in good health and CMV-seronegative.

The CDR3 reads CASTRGLANYGYTF. Here the CDR3 DNA reads TGTGCCAGCACGCGGGGCTTAGCTAACTATGGCTACACCTTC. This sequence joins TRBV19 and TRBJ1-2, with D tentatively TRBD1 (5 bases). The CDR3 length is 14 residues. Trimming left V 9 bases short and J 0 bases short, with 14 bases between. The germline V gene has CDR1 LNHDA and CDR2 SQIVND (reference sequence). The entire variable domain, with the rest obtained from reference TRBV19 and TRBJ1-2, is as follows: DGGITQSPKYLFRKEGQNVTLSCEQNLNHDAMYWYRQDPGQGLRLIYYSQIVNDFQKGDIAEGYSVSREKKESFPLTVTSAQKNPTAFYLCASTRGLANYGYTFGSGTRLTVV.

This chain uses TRBV28 with TRBJ1-5; 8 bases are shared with TRBD1. This CDR3 has 15 residues. Unmatched junction bases numbered 2, after V lost 2 bases and J lost 2 bases. Germline CDR1 is MDHEN and CDR2 is SYDVKM. The chain's CDR3 is CASSLATGGNQPQHF. CDR3 DNA: TGTGCCAGCAGTTTAGCGACAGGGGGCAATCAGCCCCAGCATTTT. The full variable domain, completed using reference TRBV28 and TRBJ1-5, is DVKVTQSSRYLVKRTGEKVFLECVQDMDHENMFWYRQDPGLGLRLIYFSYDVKMKEKGDIPEGYSVSREKKERFSLILESASTNQTSMYLCASSLATGGNQPQHFGDGTRLSIL.

This clone was picked up a small number of times. The gene calls are TRBV18 and TRBJ1-2; TRBD1 aligns across 7 bases. The junction had 12 bases not matched to a gene; V was cut back by 3 bases and J by 5 bases. Germline CDR1 is KGHSH and CDR2 is LQKENI. CDR3 length equals 16 residues. The CDR3 reads CASSPGTGQEGYGYTF. CDR3 DNA: TGTGCCAGCTCACCCGGAACAGGACAGGAGGGGTATGGCTACACCTTC.

The chain carries TRBV9 and TRBJ1-5; D might be TRBD1 (6 bases). The CDR3 length is 14 residues. The germline CDR1 and CDR2 sequences are SGDLS and YYNGEE. The ends were cut back, 4 bases at V and 5 bases at J, with 13 bases in the middle. CDR3 DNA sequence: TGTGCCAGCAGCCCCGGGGGGGGGCATCAGCCCCAGCATTTT. Its protein is CASSPGGGHQPQHF.

V and J are TRBV5-8 and TRBJ1-2; the D is unclear. The CDR3 contains 10 residues. Germline CDR1 SGHTS, CDR2 YDEGEE. V was clipped by 7 bases and J by 7 bases, with 8 bases between them. DNA of the CDR3: TGTGCCAGCCCCGCGGGTGGCTACACCTTC. Its protein is CASPAGGYTF.

Only one count was recorded for this clone. V gene TRBV4-3 combines with J gene TRBJ1-1; D may be TRBD1 (5 bases). This CDR3 is built from 13 residues. Trimming left V 6 bases short and J 4 bases short, with 12 bases between. CDR1 is LGHNA and CDR2 is YSLEER in the germline V gene. CDR3 sequence reads: CASRDSGGTEAFF. CDR3 coding DNA: TGCGCCAGCAGGGACTCGGGGGGCACTGAAGCTTTCTTT.

V and J are TRBV29-1 and TRBJ1-1; possibly TRBD1 for D (6 bases). The length of the CDR3 is 11 residues. The ends were cut back, 7 bases at V and 10 bases at J, with 16 bases in the middle. Germline V CDR1 and CDR2: SQVTM, ANQGSEA. The DNA of the CDR3 is TGCAGCGCCTACCAGGGGAGGGGAGCTTTCTTT. Translating it yields CSAYQGRGAFF. Full variable domain (remainder filled in from reference TRBV29-1 and TRBJ1-1): SAVISQKPSRDICQRGTSLTIQCQVDSQVTMMFWYRQQPGQSLTLIATANQGSEATYESGFVIDKFPISRPNLTFSTLTVSNMSPEDSSIYLCSAYQGRGAFFGQGTRLTVV.

This chain connects TRBV5-1 to TRBJ1-4; D perhaps matches TRBD1 (5 bases). CDR3 size: 14 residues. V lost 4 bases and J lost 4, with 11 bases in between. CDR1 and CDR2 from the germline V gene are SGHRS and YFSETQ. The CDR3 reads CASSLGAVNEKLFF. The CDR3, as DNA: TGCGCCAGCAGCCTTGGGGCAGTTAATGAAAAACTGTTTTTT.

V and J are TRBV19 and TRBJ1-5; 7 bases are a match to TRBD1. The CDR3 spans 18 residues. The ends lost 4 bases at V and 2 bases at J; junction bases unmatched: 14. Germline V CDR1 and CDR2: LNHDA, SQIVND (reference sequence). The CDR3 region is CASSTRQGIGVGNQPQHF. For the CDR3, the DNA is TGTGCCAGTAGTACCCGACAGGGTATTGGCGTGGGCAATCAGCCCCAGCATTTT.

This clone occurred a few times. V and J are TRBV6-5 and TRBJ1-5; D not resolved. V lost 6 bases and J 7 bases, leaving 19 bases between the germline ends. The germline CDR1 and CDR2 sequences are MNHEY and SVGAGI. This CDR3 is built from 15 residues. As DNA, the CDR3 is TGTGCCAGCAGGAAGGACTTTTCTATAGTACAGCCCCAGCATTTT. It codes for CASRKDFSIVQPQHF.

J is TRBJ2-7 and V is TRBV7-2, with D unresolved. The CDR3 extends over 11 amino acids. CDR1 is SGHTA and CDR2 is FQGNSA in the germline V gene. With 4 bases removed from V and 2 bases from J, the gap between germline ends came to 3 bases. This CDR3 reads CASSSAYEQYF. The CDR3 DNA is TGTGCCAGCAGCTCGGCCTACGAGCAGTACTTC.